The TCR beta chain under discussion was sequenced for a study of T cells in Graves' hyperthyroidism and ophthalmopathy. Broader study findings: Most expanded thyroid clonotypes above 0.001 also appeared in blood. The model anticipated ophthalmopathy a median about 7 months pre-onset. Ophthalmopathy was distinguished from stable hyperthyroidism by 13 V-J signatures.

It was RNA transcripts that yielded the amplified TCR beta CDR3 regions. During a first-round RT-PCR of the TCR CDR3, the HTBI primer set was used. Using its own MiXCR run on the multiplex PCR reads, TCRdb lists one record per CDR3 protein. The sample shows roughly 100,000 distinct CDR3 sequences, about 45% of them seen only once. Over 18 months, lack of ophthalmopathy progression marked Graves' hyperthyroidism as stable. For this clonotype: The antigen is undetermined. The junction departs from the called germline gene at one end, perhaps through a read error.

The CDR3 runs to 10 residues. Germline loops: CDR1 SSHAT, CDR2 FNYEAQ (reference sequence). Material for sequencing was blood. The chain employs TRBV7-7 and TRBJ2-1; no firm D call. This TCR was recovered from a man aged 35 to 55 with Graves' hyperthyroidism. In DNA form, the CDR3 reads TGTGCTAGCAGTTACAATGAGCAGTTCTTC. It yields the protein CASSYNEQFF.